This T cell receptor beta chain was observed in a study of blood T cell repertoires in COVID-19. Study overall: Samples representing acute and convalescent COVID-19 were sourced from the United States, Italy and Spain. T cells, B-cell-depleted T cells, or PBMCs provided the cDNA or gDNA that served as material.

Source study methods: The assay estimated nucleated cells by amplifying reference gene primers. Profiled with immunoSEQ multiplex PCR; TCRdb holds only in-frame clones, not every one. That table is the source of V, J and clone size, and D and trimming were worked out from the DNA. The table has roughly 410,000 clones, roughly 90% seen once; the top ten hold more than 1%. V lost 4 bases and J 7 bases, leaving 16 bases between the germline ends. CDR1 and CDR2 from the germline V gene are LGHNA and YSLEER. The CDR3 consists of 15 residues. The clonotype originates from a man aged 40-55 years with acute or convalescent COVID-19. Input material: peripheral blood. The chain recombines TRBV4-3 with TRBJ1-4; D might be TRBD1 (6 bases). The CDR3 DNA reads TGCGCCAGCAGCCCTGCCGGGGGGGCCGCTGAAAAACTGTTTTTT. Translation: CASSPAGGAAEKLFF.